This paragraph reports one T cell receptor (beta chain). This clonotype was found many times. Its binding antigen is unknown. No base qualities exist here, and no much larger clone lies one base off it. The data originate from a study of T cell repertoires in cytomegalovirus infection (dated by TCRdb to 2018 to 2020). Background on the whole study: The peptide stimulations were aimed at well-studied HLA-B-restricted epitopes as well as recently identified HLA-C-restricted CMV epitopes, whose presentation resists viral immunomodulation. The HLA type of each donor mattered for the analysis, because public TCR beta signatures pointed to carriage of CMV infection along with the matching HLA type.

Interpreted using the paper, the treatment or condition label stands for: in vitro stimulation with specific CMV peptide epitopes to enrich CMV-specific T cells. The CDR1 and CDR2 encoded by the germline V gene are SGHTA and FQGNSA. Cut back by 1 base and 5 bases, the V and J ends lie 11 bases apart. The CDR3 spans 14 residues, from the cysteine through the phenylalanine. The DNA shown is the 42-base CDR3, in frame from base 1. Data came from an Illumina HiSeq 1500. TCRdb took the public reads, trimmed them with fastp at Q25, ran MiXCR for clone calling and kept in-frame beta chains. Duplicate CDR3 protein sequences are folded into a single record with the most common DNA and genes. The sample has 900,000 to 950,000 distinct CDR3 sequences on record, roughly 30% of them singletons. The top ten hold under 15% of the sample. What the work shows at the level of the full study, not this receptor alone: In the ex vivo response, HLA-C-restricted CMV-specific TCR beta clonotypes were dominant, and in two of eight donors the single most frequent clonotype came from this HLA-C-restricted group. Carriers of CMV infection plus the relevant HLA type were discriminated by the cumulative frequency of public TCR beta family members in the study cohort and in an independent approximately 360-donor cohort.

The source is a human donor in good health (CMV status not recorded). Some clones in this sample may be carry-over from other donors' samples. The chain is assembled from TRBV7-2 and TRBJ1-2, with no D gene named confidently. The sequences come from cultured CD8+ T cells from PBMCs, collected from culture after CMV antigen stimulation. Read as DNA, the sequence is TGTGCCAGCAGCTTAGAGGGTTCGGGATATGGCTACACCTTC. Its coded protein is CASSLEGSGYGYTF.